The rows below give T cell receptor beta chains drawn from one sample of a study of identical twins. MiXCR was run by TCRdb on the 5' RACE reads, yielding one entry per CDR3 protein. The sample shows about 470,000 distinct CDR3 sequences, 20% to 25% of them seen only once. A further study also used this sample, focusing on T cells expressing NK-cell markers.

Sequenced sample: CD4+ T cells sorted from blood. The receptor set was obtained from a woman aged 18-29 years in good health. Each CDR3 is given with its conserved first and last residue. A D gene is named only where the DNA matches it firmly. Expanded clones are given a class, and other clones once, few, many or no size at all.

D: TRBD1; J: TRBJ1-1; size: .; V: TRBV10-2; CDR3: CASRRGPEGPAFF; DNA: TGCGCCAGCAGGAGGGGGCCGGAAGGGCCGGCTTTCTTT
D: .; J: TRBJ2-3; size: .; V: TRBV5-6; CDR3: CASSIGVERASTDTQYF; DNA: TGTGCCAGCAGTATAGGGGTCGAGCGGGCGTCCACAGATACGCAGTATTTT
D: TRBD1; J: TRBJ2-1; size: .; V: TRBV10-3; CDR3: CAISEGQGRFF; DNA: TGTGCCATCAGTGAGGGACAGGGACGGTTCTTC
D: .; J: TRBJ1-1; size: .; V: TRBV18; CDR3: CASSPPSRTEAFF; DNA: TGTGCCAGCTCACCACCTTCTAGGACTGAAGCTTTCTTT
D: TRBD1; J: TRBJ2-1; size: .; V: TRBV5-1; CDR3: CASSATDRDNEQFF; DNA: TGCGCCAGCAGCGCTACAGACAGGGACAATGAGCAGTTCTTC
D: .; J: TRBJ2-2; size: few; V: TRBV2; CDR3: CAILWLRGTGELFF; DNA: TGTGCCATCCTTTGGCTACGTGGCACCGGGGAGCTGTTTTTT
D: TRBD1; J: TRBJ1-2; size: .; V: TRBV5-5; CDR3: CASSLAAGGSNYGYTF; DNA: TGTGCCAGCAGCTTGGCGGCAGGGGGCTCTAACTATGGCTACACCTTC
D: TRBD2; J: TRBJ2-2; size: .; V: TRBV12-3/TRBV12-4; CDR3: CASGRAGAGGELFF; DNA: TGTGCCAGCGGAAGAGCGGGAGCGGGCGGGGAGCTGTTTTTT
D: TRBD1; J: TRBJ2-7; size: .; V: TRBV12-3/TRBV12-4; CDR3: CASSLGTGRYEQYF; DNA: TGTGCCAGCAGTTTAGGGACAGGGCGCTACGAGCAGTACTTC
D: TRBD2; J: TRBJ2-7; size: .; V: TRBV6-1; CDR3: CASGGTSGSYEQYF; DNA: TGTGCCAGTGGTGGTACTAGCGGGAGTTACGAGCAGTACTTC
D: TRBD2; J: TRBJ2-3; size: .; V: TRBV20-1; CDR3: CSAHRASGSTDTQYF; DNA: TGCAGTGCGCACAGGGCTAGCGGGTCCACAGATACGCAGTATTTT
D: TRBD1; J: TRBJ2-7; size: few; V: TRBV20-1; CDR3: CSARGAGTGSSYEQYF; DNA: TGCAGTGCTAGGGGGGCCGGGACAGGGTCCTCCTACGAGCAGTACTTC
D: .; J: TRBJ2-3; size: few; V: TRBV28; CDR3: CASSWPGYYDTDTQYF; DNA: TGTGCCAGCAGTTGGCCCGGGTACTATGATACGGATACGCAGTATTTT
D: .; J: TRBJ2-7; size: few; V: TRBV11-2; CDR3: CASSLLGTVYEQYF; DNA: TGTGCCAGCAGCTTGCTCGGGACCGTCTACGAGCAGTACTTC
D: TRBD1; J: TRBJ2-7; size: few; V: TRBV10-3; CDR3: CAIADRGYYEQYF; DNA: TGTGCCATCGCTGACAGGGGATACTACGAGCAGTACTTC
D: TRBD1; J: TRBJ1-2; size: .; V: TRBV12-3/TRBV12-4; CDR3: CASRGQGTSYGYTF; DNA: TGTGCCAGCAGGGGACAGGGAACCTCCTATGGCTACACCTTC
D: TRBD2; J: TRBJ2-1; size: .; V: TRBV6-1; CDR3: CASYKVAGASEQFF; DNA: TGTGCCAGCTATAAAGTAGCGGGAGCGAGCGAGCAGTTCTTC
D: .; J: TRBJ1-1; size: .; V: TRBV20-1; CDR3: CSASPDSRNTEAFF; DNA: TGCAGTGCTAGTCCAGACAGCAGAAACACTGAAGCTTTCTTT
D: .; J: TRBJ2-5; size: .; V: TRBV20-1; CDR3: CSARDGKTQETQYF; DNA: TGCAGTGCTAGAGACGGGAAAACCCAAGAGACCCAGTACTTC
D: .; J: TRBJ2-2; size: few; V: TRBV7-2; CDR3: CASSLAQNTGELFF; DNA: TGTGCCAGCAGCTTAGCGCAAAACACCGGGGAGCTGTTTTTT
D: TRBD2; J: TRBJ2-7; size: .; V: TRBV5-1; CDR3: CASSLGLAGMYYEQYF; DNA: TGCGCCAGCAGCTTGGGGCTAGCGGGGATGTACTACGAGCAGTACTTC
D: .; J: TRBJ2-5; size: .; V: TRBV5-1; CDR3: CASSLARGLETQYF; DNA: TGCGCCAGCAGCTTGGCCCGGGGGCTGGAGACCCAGTACTTC
D: TRBD1; J: TRBJ1-2; size: few; V: TRBV29-1; CDR3: CSVAGGSYGYTF; DNA: TGCAGCGTCGCAGGGGGCTCCTATGGCTACACCTTC
D: .; J: TRBJ2-3; size: many; V: TRBV7-2; CDR3: CASSYPSTDTQYF; DNA: TGTGCCAGCAGCTACCCTAGCACAGATACGCAGTATTTT
D: .; J: TRBJ1-1; size: few; V: TRBV3-1; CDR3: CASSQGALNTEAFF; DNA: TGTGCCAGCAGCCAAGGCGCTCTGAACACTGAAGCTTTCTTT
D: TRBD1; J: TRBJ2-2; size: few; V: TRBV5-5; CDR3: CASSRDRRTGELFF; DNA: TGTGCCAGCAGCAGGGACAGACGAACCGGGGAGCTGTTTTTT
D: .; J: TRBJ1-4; size: .; V: TRBV12-3/TRBV12-4; CDR3: CASSFSQSVFF; DNA: TGTGCCAGCAGTTTTAGTCAAAGCGTGTTTTTT
D: .; J: TRBJ1-1; size: few; V: TRBV29-1; CDR3: CSVLDPTAYTEAFF; DNA: TGCAGCGTTCTTGATCCGACAGCCTACACTGAAGCTTTCTTT
D: .; J: TRBJ2-1; size: few; V: TRBV15; CDR3: CATSREGRSGEQFF; DNA: TGTGCCACCAGCAGAGAGGGACGGTCCGGGGAGCAGTTCTTC
D: .; J: TRBJ2-5; size: .; V: TRBV6-2/TRBV6-3; CDR3: CASSYRADRETQYF; DNA: TGTGCCAGCAGTTACAGGGCCGACCGGGAGACCCAGTACTTC
D: TRBD2; J: TRBJ2-2; size: .; V: TRBV7-3; CDR3: CASSPRAAGVDTGELFF; DNA: TGTGCCAGCAGCCCCCGGGCAGCGGGGGTTGACACCGGGGAGCTGTTTTTT
D: TRBD1; J: TRBJ2-5; size: .; V: TRBV12-3/TRBV12-4; CDR3: CASSPLTGGSPQYF; DNA: TGTGCCAGCAGTCCTCTTACAGGGGGCTCACCCCAGTACTTC
D: .; J: TRBJ2-1; size: .; V: TRBV5-1; CDR3: CASSLGTNEQFF; DNA: TGCGCCAGCAGCTTGGGTACAAATGAGCAGTTCTTC
D: .; J: TRBJ2-1; size: .; V: TRBV4-2; CDR3: CASSQDQGFWAHNEQFF; DNA: TGTGCCAGCAGCCAAGATCAGGGTTTCTGGGCTCACAATGAGCAGTTCTTC
D: .; J: TRBJ2-5; size: .; V: TRBV5-6; CDR3: CASSFRDSAETQYF; DNA: TGTGCCAGCAGCTTCCGGGACTCAGCGGAGACCCAGTACTTC
D: .; J: TRBJ2-5; size: few; V: TRBV12-3/TRBV12-4; CDR3: CASSLGGDGQETQYF; DNA: TGTGCCAGCAGTTTAGGCGGAGACGGCCAAGAGACCCAGTACTTC
D: .; J: TRBJ2-5; size: few; V: TRBV7-8; CDR3: CASSLAGRQTQYF; DNA: TGTGCCAGCAGCTTAGCGGGTCGTCAGACCCAGTACTTC